This T cell receptor beta chain was documented in a study of shared clonotypes between healthy human individuals. Concerning this clone itself: As yet, its antigen is unknown.

Study-wide findings and caveats: Non-shared clonotypes displayed generation probabilities falling below those of clonotypes present in all four donors.

The length of the CDR3 is 14 residues. Germline V gene data show CDR1 as LNHDA and CDR2 as SQIVND (reference sequence). The J segment lost 7 bases and the V segment lost 6 bases, leaving 9 bases of the junction unmatched. Generated by immunoSEQ multiplex PCR, the TCRdb table keeps only in-frame clones and is missing some. The data show 650,000 to 700,000 clones, around 90% seen once. The receptor was derived from a man aged 18-30 years in good health. Some clones in this sample may be carry-over from other donors' samples. Material: memory CD8+ T cells from PBMCs. Noted subset: CD45RO+ cells pooled with CCR7-negative TemRA cells. The rearrangement joins TRBV19 to TRBJ1-5; TRBD1 matches at 7 bases. The CDR3 sequence: CASSPGQTNQPQHF. As DNA, the CDR3 is TGTGCCAGTAGCCCGGGACAGACAAACCAGCCCCAGCATTTT.